This TCR beta chain was recorded in a study of shared clonotypes between healthy human individuals (TCRdb year 2020). Concerning the study at large: A couple of women and a few men aged 18 to 49 years were included in the cohort. Each donor's leukapheresis produced roughly between roughly 0.94 and 9.5 billion PBMCs. To increase sequencing depth and limit assay-specific biases, different laboratories used diverse techniques to prepare libraries and sequence TCR repertoires. For each donor, CD4 naive and CD4 memory were each run on three plates, CD8 naive on two plates, and CD8 memory on one plate. To estimate repertoire size and how much clonotype sharing occurs between individuals, the study deeply sequenced the blood TCR repertoires of several healthy adults.

Donors were healthy HIV-negative adults with no recently reported acute infections or vaccinations. All donors were Caucasian adults living in Nashville, Tennessee, USA. CD4+ T cells were enriched by magnetic negative selection, after which naive cells were positively selected on CD45RA and the negative fraction was taken as the memory subset. Blood was obtained by leukapheresis, after which PBMCs were separated by Ficoll-Histopaque density gradient centrifugation and cryopreserved in liquid nitrogen vapor phase. Analytical flow cytometry was used to check the purity and quantity of each magnetically sorted T cell population. Genomic DNA was isolated from each sorted fraction and quantified by UV absorbance on a Nanodrop 2000c. The research as a whole found: Naive subsets generally had larger estimated clonotype richness than memory subsets did. Incomplete sequencing was indicated by rarefaction of sorted-subset datasets, despite the large sequencing depth. Pairwise subsampling indicated that sequencing depth was expected to affect the degree of clonotype sharing among donors. Because the study included a small number of donors, the genetic and exposure-history diversity represented was limited. Sampling was limited to blood, and TCR repertoires in tissue likely differ from TCR repertoires in blood. Compared with non-shared clonotypes, the clonotypes found in all four sorted-subset donors had higher generation probabilities. Across a handful of donors, roughly 5% of naive CD4, roughly 3.4% of naive CD8, about 2.3% of memory CD4, and 0.4% to 0.45% of memory CD8 clonotypes were shared.

Using the deep immunoSEQ assay, TCR CDR3 regions were amplified from genomic DNA by multiplex PCR. Genomic DNA extracted from each cell subset was distributed evenly over all wells of several immunoSEQ 96-well plates, and each plate served as one replicate. Each replicate PCR for sorted subsets received around 200 ng genomic DNA, equal to some 32,000 T cell genomes. Purified libraries were measured with a Qubit 3.0 fluorometer, size-checked on a Bioanalyzer 2100, and measured again with the KAPA Library Quantification kit. Every immunoSEQ 96-well plate was sequenced on a separate single-read 150-cycle Illumina NextSeq 550 flow cell. Regarding the original processing steps: Because the immunoSEQ output included only junctional sequences and no quality scores, the filtering could not be the same as the filtering used for full-length reads. Sequences were annotated with PyIR, a Python wrapper for IgBLAST v1.9, and V/J genes and CDR3 were assigned using IMGT germline references. Reads were filtered out if the reads had weak V/J assignments (E-value above 1e-6), no CDR3, stop codons, out-of-frame junctions, or ambiguous translated residues. V3J clonotypes were defined as sequences sharing an identical inferred V gene, J gene, and CDR3 amino acid sequence. The percentage overlap between two repertoires was calculated by dividing the number of shared unique clonotypes by the size of the smaller repertoire. Repertoire richness was assessed with RTK rarefaction, the Chao1 estimator, and Recon v2.1 estimates of unobserved clonotypes. OLGA was used to compute generation probabilities for all TCRbeta clonotypes that the gDNA method yielded from a handful of donors. TCRdb holds this immuneACCESS table with in-frame rearrangements only. Some clones are missing; in checked studies, unresolved V genes explain under half, and the rest has no known cause. The DNA gave D and trimming, while V, J and clone size come from that table. In all, the sample holds about a million clones, and approximately 80% of those were seen once. Over 1.3% of the sample is in the top ten clones.

After removal of 6 bases from V and 6 bases from J, the junction retains 10 bases not matched to a gene. The CDR3, from cysteine to phenylalanine, totals 16 residues. CDR3 DNA is the only sequence kept; it has 48 bases, read in frame from the first base. CDR1 and CDR2 were assigned from the germline V gene as SGHNT and YENEEA. As to this clone: The antigen it binds to is not known. The input lacks base qualities; no much larger clone sits a single base away.

The V and J genes are TRBV11-3 and TRBJ2-1, and 11 junction bases match TRBD1. The TCR comes from a man aged 18 to 30 in good health. Sequenced: memory CD4+ T cells sorted from blood. Read against the paper, the sample's cell subset or site label means: CD45RA-negative fraction. The DNA reads TGTGCCAGCAGTCGAACCGGGACAGGGGGTCTCAATGAGCAGTTCTTC. This sequence encodes CASSRTGTGGLNEQFF.